This TCR beta chain is from a study of post-analysis software for immune sequencing data. About the research overall: Disease trajectories encompassed relapsing-remitting, secondary progressive and progressive-relapsing multiple sclerosis. Study results and caveats: Significantly lower normalized Chao1 diversity was seen in multiple sclerosis patients than in controls. With TRBV5-6, TRBV5-1 and TRBV20-1 included, about 5 TRBV segments were more frequent in patients than in controls.

In its sample, this clonotype was seen a few times. Antigen unknown. Tagging with unique molecular identifiers was a feature of the TCR beta cDNA libraries. TCRdb reprocessed the PCR reads via MiXCR and lists one record per CDR3 protein. The sample carries roughly 540,000 distinct CDR3 sequences, around a third recorded once. The CDR3 runs 12 residues. Trimming took off 6 bases at V and 5 bases at J, with 10 bases between the two ends. CDR1 and CDR2 (germline): ENHRY, SYGVKD. The sample comprised blood. This clonotype was obtained from a girl younger than 18 with multiple sclerosis. The chain is built from TRBV10-3 and TRBJ1-2; D possibly corresponds to TRBD1 (5 bases). CDR3 region: CAIRSTEYGYTF. CDR3 nucleotides: TGTGCCATCAGGTCGACAGAGTATGGCTACACCTTC.